This TCR beta chain was sequenced during a study of blood T cell dynamics during melanoma immunotherapy. The ends were cut back, 6 bases at V and 0 bases at J, with 8 bases in the middle. This CDR3 is 14 amino acids long. CDR1 is MRHNA and CDR2 is SNTAGT in the germline V gene. Sequencing used immunoSEQ multiplex PCR; TCRdb keeps in-frame clones, though not all of them. This sample has fewer than 9,500 clones, with 70% to 85% found just once. Documented time point: week 3, after first cycle of checkpoint inhibitor. Patients had no prior systemic cancer treatment, immunosuppressants or other active cancers.

This chain uses TRBV6-4 with TRBJ2-2; D is undetermined. The receptor comes from a human donor with melanoma. The material was blood, obtained from a patient treated with checkpoint blockade. CDR3 sequence (DNA): TGTGCCAGCAGCCGGACGACGAACACCGGGGAGCTGTTTTTT. This codes for CASSRTTNTGELFF.